This T cell receptor beta chain appears in the sequencing data of a study of blood T cell repertoires in COVID-19. Turning to the study itself: The United States, Italy and Spain were the sources of the acute and convalescent COVID-19 samples. Sample material is recorded as cDNA or gDNA derived from T cells, B-cell-depleted T cells, or PBMCs.

Per the original methods: Estimation of nucleated cell counts was performed using reference gene primer amplification. This table comes from immunoSEQ multiplex PCR, and its TCRdb copy is limited to in-frame clones, with some not included. That table supplies the V and J calls and clone size; D and trimming were determined from the DNA. The data show a few hundred thousand clones, 80% to 90% seen once. Enrollment of patients from Seattle took place during active infection, with longitudinal follow-up. Sample: peripheral blood. This receptor was taken from a woman aged 45 to 65 with COVID-19, enrolled during active disease.

CDR3 sequence reads: CASSSGAVTQYF. CDR3 nucleotides: TGTGCCAGCAGTTCCGGAGCCGTTACGCAGTATTTT. This chain joins TRBV6-5 and TRBJ2-3; D gene uncertain. The CDR3 totals 12 residues. CDR1 and CDR2 (germline): MNHEY, SVGAGI. The V and J ends lost 4 bases and 8 bases respectively, with 10 bases between them.